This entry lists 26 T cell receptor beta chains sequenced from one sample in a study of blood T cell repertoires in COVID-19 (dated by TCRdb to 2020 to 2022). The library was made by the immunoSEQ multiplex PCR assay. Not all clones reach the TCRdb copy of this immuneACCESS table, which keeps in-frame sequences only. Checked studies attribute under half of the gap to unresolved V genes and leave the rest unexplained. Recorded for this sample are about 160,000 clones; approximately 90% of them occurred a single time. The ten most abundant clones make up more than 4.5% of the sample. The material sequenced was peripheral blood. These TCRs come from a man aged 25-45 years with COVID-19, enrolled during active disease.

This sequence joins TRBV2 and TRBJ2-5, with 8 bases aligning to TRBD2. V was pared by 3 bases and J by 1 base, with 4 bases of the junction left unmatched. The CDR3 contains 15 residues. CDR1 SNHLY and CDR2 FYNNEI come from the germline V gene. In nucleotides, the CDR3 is TGTGCCAGCAGTGACGAAACTAGCGGCCAAGAGACCCAGTACTTC. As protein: CASSDETSGQETQYF.

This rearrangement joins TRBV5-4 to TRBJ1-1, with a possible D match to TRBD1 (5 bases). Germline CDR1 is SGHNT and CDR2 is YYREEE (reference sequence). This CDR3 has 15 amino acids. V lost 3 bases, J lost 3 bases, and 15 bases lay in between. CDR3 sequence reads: CASSSWGRRDTEAFF. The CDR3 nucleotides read TGTGCCAGCAGCTCTTGGGGGAGGAGGGACACTGAAGCTTTCTTT.

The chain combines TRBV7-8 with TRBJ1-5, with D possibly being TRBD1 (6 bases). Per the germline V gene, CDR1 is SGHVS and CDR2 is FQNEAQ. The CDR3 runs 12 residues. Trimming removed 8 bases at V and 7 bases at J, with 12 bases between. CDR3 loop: CASRGGDQPQHF. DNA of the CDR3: TGTGCCAGCCGAGGGGGAGACCAGCCCCAGCATTTT.

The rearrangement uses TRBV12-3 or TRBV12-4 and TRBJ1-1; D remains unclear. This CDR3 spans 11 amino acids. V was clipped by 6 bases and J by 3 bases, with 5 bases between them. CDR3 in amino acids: CASSYYTEAFF. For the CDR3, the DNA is TGTGCCAGCAGCTACTACACTGAAGCTTTCTTT.

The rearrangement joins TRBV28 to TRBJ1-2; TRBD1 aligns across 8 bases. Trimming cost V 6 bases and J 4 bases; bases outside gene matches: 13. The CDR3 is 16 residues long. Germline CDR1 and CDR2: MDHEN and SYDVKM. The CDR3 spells CASRASGTGRGYGYTF. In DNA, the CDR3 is TGTGCCAGCAGAGCGTCAGGGACAGGAAGGGGCTATGGCTACACCTTC.

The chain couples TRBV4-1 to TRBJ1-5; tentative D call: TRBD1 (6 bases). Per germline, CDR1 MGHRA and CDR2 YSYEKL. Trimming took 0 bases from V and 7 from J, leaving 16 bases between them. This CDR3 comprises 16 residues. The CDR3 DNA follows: TGCGCCAGCAGCCAAGAGTTAGGGGGAGCGGGACAGCCCCAGCATTTT. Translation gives CASSQELGGAGQPQHF.

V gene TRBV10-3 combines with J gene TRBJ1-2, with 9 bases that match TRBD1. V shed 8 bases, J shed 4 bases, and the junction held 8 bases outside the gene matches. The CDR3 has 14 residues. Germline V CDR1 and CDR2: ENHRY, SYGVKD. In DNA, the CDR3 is TGTGCCATCTCCGAGGACAGGGGCTCCTATGGCTACACCTTC. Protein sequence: CAISEDRGSYGYTF.

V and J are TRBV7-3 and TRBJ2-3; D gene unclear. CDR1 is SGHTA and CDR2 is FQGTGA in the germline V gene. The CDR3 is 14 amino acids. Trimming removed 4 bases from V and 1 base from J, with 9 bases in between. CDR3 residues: CASSSDKGTDTQYF. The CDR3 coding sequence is TGTGCCAGCAGCTCAGACAAGGGCACAGATACGCAGTATTTT.

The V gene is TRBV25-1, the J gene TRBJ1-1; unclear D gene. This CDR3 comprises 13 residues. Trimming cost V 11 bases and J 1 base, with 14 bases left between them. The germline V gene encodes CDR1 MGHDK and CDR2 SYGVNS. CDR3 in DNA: TGTGCCGCCCAGGCTCTCAGGAACACTGAAGCTTTCTTT. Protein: CAAQALRNTEAFF.

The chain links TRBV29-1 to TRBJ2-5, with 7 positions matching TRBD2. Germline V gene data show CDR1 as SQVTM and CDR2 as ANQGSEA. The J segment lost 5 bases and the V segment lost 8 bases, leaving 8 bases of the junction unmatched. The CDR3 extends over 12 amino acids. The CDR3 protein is CSTGLDGETQYF. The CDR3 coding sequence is TGCAGCACTGGACTAGACGGGGAGACCCAGTACTTC.

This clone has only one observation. CDR3 loop: CASSSGSLSYNEQFF. CDR3 in DNA: TGTGCCAGCAGCAGCGGGTCCCTCTCCTACAATGAGCAGTTCTTC. V and J are TRBV28 and TRBJ2-1, with D possibly being TRBD2 (6 bases). Trimming pared 6 bases from V and 0 bases from J, leaving 12 bases between. CDR3 size: 15 residues. From germline, CDR1 is MDHEN and CDR2 SYDVKM.

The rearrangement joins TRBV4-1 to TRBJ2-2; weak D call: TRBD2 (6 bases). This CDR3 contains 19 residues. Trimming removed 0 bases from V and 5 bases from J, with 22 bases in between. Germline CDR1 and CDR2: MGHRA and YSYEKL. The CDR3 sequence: CASSQDRAGSLGRTGELFF. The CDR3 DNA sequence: TGCGCCAGCAGCCAAGATAGAGCAGGCTCGCTTGGGAGGACCGGGGAGCTGTTTTTT.

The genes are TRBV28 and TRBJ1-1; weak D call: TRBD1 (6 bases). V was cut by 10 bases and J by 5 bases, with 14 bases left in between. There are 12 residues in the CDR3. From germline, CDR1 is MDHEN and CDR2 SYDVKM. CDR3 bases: TGTGCCATCACTACAGGGCTGACTGAAGCTTTCTTT. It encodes CAITTGLTEAFF.

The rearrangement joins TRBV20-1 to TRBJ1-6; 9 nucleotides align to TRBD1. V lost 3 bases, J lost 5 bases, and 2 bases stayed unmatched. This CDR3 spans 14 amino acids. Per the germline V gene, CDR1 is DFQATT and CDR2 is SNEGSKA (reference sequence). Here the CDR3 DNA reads TGCAGTGCTAGTCGGACAGGGGATAATTCACCCCTCCACTTT. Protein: CSASRTGDNSPLHF.

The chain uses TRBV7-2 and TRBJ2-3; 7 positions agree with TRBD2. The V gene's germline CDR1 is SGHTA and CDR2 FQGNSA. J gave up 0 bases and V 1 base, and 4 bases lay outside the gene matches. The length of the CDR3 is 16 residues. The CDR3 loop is CASSLGGRASTDTQYF. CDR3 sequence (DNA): TGTGCCAGCAGCTTAGGTGGGAGGGCCAGCACAGATACGCAGTATTTT.

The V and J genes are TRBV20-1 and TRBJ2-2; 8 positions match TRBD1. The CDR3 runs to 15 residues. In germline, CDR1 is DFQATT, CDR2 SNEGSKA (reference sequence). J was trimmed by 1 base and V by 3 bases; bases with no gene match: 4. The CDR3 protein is CSASRGQVNTGELFF. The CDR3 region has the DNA TGCAGTGCTAGTAGGGGACAGGTGAACACCGGGGAGCTGTTTTTT.

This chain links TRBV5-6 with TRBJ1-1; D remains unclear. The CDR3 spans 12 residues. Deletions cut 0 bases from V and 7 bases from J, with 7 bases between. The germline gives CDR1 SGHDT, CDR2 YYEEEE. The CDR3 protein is CASSLVEGEAFF. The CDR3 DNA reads TGTGCCAGCAGCTTGGTAGAGGGTGAAGCTTTCTTT.

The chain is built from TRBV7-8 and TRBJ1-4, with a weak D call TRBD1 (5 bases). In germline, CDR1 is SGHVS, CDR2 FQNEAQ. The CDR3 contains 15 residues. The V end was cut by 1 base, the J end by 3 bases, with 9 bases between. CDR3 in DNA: TGTGCCAGCAGCTTAGGGTGGGGGGCTAATGAAAAACTGTTTTTT. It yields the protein CASSLGWGANEKLFF.

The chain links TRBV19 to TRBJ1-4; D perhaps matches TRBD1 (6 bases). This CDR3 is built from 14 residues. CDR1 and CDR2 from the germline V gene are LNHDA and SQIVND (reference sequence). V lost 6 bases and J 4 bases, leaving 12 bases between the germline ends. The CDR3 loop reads CASSLGQFNEKLFF. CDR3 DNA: TGTGCCAGTAGCCTCGGACAGTTTAATGAAAAACTGTTTTTT.

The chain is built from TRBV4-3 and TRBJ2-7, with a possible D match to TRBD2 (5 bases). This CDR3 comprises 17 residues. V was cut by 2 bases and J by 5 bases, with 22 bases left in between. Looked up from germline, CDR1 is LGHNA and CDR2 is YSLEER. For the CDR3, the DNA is TGCGCCAGCAGCCAAACCAGTGTGGGAGATCTTGTCCACGAGCAGTACTTC. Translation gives CASSQTSVGDLVHEQYF.

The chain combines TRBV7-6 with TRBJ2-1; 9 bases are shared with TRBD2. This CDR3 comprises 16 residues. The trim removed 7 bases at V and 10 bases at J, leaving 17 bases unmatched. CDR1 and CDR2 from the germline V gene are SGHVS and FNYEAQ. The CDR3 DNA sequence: TGTGCCAGCACCTATGGGCCAGCGGGGGGTTCTGGGGAGCAGTTCTTC. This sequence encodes CASTYGPAGGSGEQFF. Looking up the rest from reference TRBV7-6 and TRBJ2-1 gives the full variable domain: GAGVSQSPRYKVTKRGQDVALRCDPISGHVSLYWYRQALGQGPEFLTYFNYEAQQDKSGLPNDRFSAERPEGSISTLTIQRTEQRDSAMYRCASTYGPAGGSGEQFFGPGTRLTVL.

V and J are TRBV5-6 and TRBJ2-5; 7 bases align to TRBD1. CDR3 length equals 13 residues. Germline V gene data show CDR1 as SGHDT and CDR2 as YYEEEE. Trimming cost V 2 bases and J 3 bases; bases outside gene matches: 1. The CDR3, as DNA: TGTGCCAGCAGCTTAGGGACAGAAGAGACCCAGTACTTC. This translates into CASSLGTEETQYF.

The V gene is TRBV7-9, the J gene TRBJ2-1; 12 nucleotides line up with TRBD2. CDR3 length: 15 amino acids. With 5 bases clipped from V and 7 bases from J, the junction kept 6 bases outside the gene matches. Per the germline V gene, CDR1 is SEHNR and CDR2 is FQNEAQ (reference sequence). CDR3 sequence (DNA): TGTGCCAGCAGCCCTAGCGGGGGGGCCACGAATGAGCAGTTCTTC. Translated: CASSPSGGATNEQFF.

CDR3 protein: CAISESRAYNQPQHF. CDR3 sequence (DNA): TGTGCCATCAGTGAGTCGAGAGCATACAATCAGCCCCAGCATTTT. The genes are TRBV10-3 and TRBJ1-5; D gene ambiguous. V lost 0 bases and J lost 3, with 9 bases in between. CDR1 is ENHRY, CDR2 SYGVKD, per germline. The CDR3 has 15 residues.

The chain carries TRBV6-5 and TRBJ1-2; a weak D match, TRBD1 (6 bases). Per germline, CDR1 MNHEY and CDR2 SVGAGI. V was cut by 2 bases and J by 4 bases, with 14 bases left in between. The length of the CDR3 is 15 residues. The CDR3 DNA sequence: TGTGCCAGCAGTTACCGGACAGTAGACCCCTATGGCTACACCTTC. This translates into CASSYRTVDPYGYTF.

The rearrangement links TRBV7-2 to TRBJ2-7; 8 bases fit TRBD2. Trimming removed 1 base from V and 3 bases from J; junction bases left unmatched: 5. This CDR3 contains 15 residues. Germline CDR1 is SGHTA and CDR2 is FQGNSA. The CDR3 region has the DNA TGTGCCAGCAGCTTAGACGGGGGGGCCTTCTACGAGCAGTACTTC. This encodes CASSLDGGAFYEQYF.